One sample yielded the 18 T cell receptor beta chains listed below, sequenced in a study of lung T cells in sarcoidosis with Löfgren's syndrome. Via MiXCR, TCRdb re-called the reads, giving one row per CDR3 protein. This sample yields about 750 distinct CDR3 sequences, of which 20% to 25% are seen a single time; about 7% belongs to the top ten. The specimen sequenced was CD4+ T cells from PBMCs. Source of these receptors: a human donor with sarcoidosis (Löfgren's syndrome or another form), or a control subject (not recorded which).

This clonotype was detected only a few times. V gene TRBV12-3 or TRBV12-4 combines with J gene TRBJ2-7, with D possibly being TRBD1 (6 bases). V was trimmed by 1 base and J by 4 bases, leaving 11 bases between them. The CDR3 covers 14 residues. Here the CDR3 reads CASSLVRGMYEQYF. The CDR3 nucleotides read TGTGCCAGCAGTTTAGTCAGGGGAATGTACGAGCAGTACTTC.

By its share, this clonotype is large (0.1 to 1%). The chain carries TRBV12-3 or TRBV12-4 and TRBJ2-3; D remains unclear. The length of the CDR3 is 16 residues. V lost 5 bases and J lost 0, with 15 bases in between. CDR3 amino acids: CASSRDQSSSTDTQYF. In DNA form, the CDR3 reads TGTGCCAGCAGTCGCGACCAATCTTCTAGCACAGATACGCAGTATTTT.

A word on this clonotype: This may be a read error: a much more frequent sequence differs by one nucleotide. CDR3 residues: CASSLVDGTDTRYF. The CDR3, as DNA: TGTGCCAGCAGCTTAGTGGACGGCACAGATACGCGGTATTTT. This chain joins TRBV7-9 and TRBJ2-3; no clear D gene. The germline V gene has CDR1 SEHNR and CDR2 FQNEAQ (reference sequence). The CDR3 runs to 14 residues.

This chain connects TRBV5-1 to TRBJ2-1; D is perhaps TRBD1 or TRBD2 (6 bases each). Germline CDR1 and CDR2: SGHRS and YFSETQ. Trimming took 2 bases from V and 1 from J, leaving 10 bases between them. The CDR3 is 15 amino acids. As DNA, the CDR3 is TGCGCCAGCAGCTTAGGGGGGTCTTCCTACAATGAGCAGTTCTTC. It is translated as CASSLGGSSYNEQFF.

This clonotype was recorded only once. V gene TRBV7-4 combines with J gene TRBJ2-3, with TRBD2 matching over 11 bases. Unmatched junction bases numbered 8, after V lost 4 bases and J lost 2 bases. In germline, CDR1 is SGHVT, CDR2 SQSDAQ. CDR3 length: 17 amino acids. CDR3 in amino acids: CASSCLAGGQITDTQYF. The CDR3 bases are TGTGCCAGCAGCTGCCTAGCGGGGGGCCAAATCACAGATACGCAGTATTTT.

The genes are TRBV2 and TRBJ2-3; D call uncertain. Germline V gene data show CDR1 as SNHLY and CDR2 as FYNNEI. The V gene lost 10 bases and the J gene lost 3 bases, with 11 bases spanning the gap. This CDR3 region has 12 residues. The CDR3 protein is CAIKFGTDTQYF. The DNA for the CDR3 is TGTGCCATCAAGTTCGGGACAGATACGCAGTATTTT.

Judged by abundance, this clonotype is large. CDR3 nucleotide sequence: TGTGCCAGCAGCCCCTTTTGGGGGGAAAAACTGTTTTTT. Protein product: CASSPFWGEKLFF. This rearrangement joins TRBV12-3 or TRBV12-4 to TRBJ1-4, with a tentative D call TRBD1 (5 bases). The CDR3 contains 13 residues. Trimming removed 6 bases from V and 8 bases from J, with 13 bases in between.

This clonotype is categorized as medium-sized (0.01 to 0.1%). The chain links TRBV11-3 to TRBJ1-1; TRBD1 matches 8 bases. The CDR3 is 16 amino acids. The V segment lost 0 bases and the J segment 4 bases; nucleotides outside the gene matches: 7. Per the germline V gene, CDR1 is SGHNT and CDR2 is YENEEA. The CDR3 sequence: CASSLDFQGAGTEAFF. The CDR3 nucleotides read TGTGCCAGCAGCTTAGATTTTCAGGGGGCAGGCACTGAAGCTTTCTTT.

This clonotype is judged large (0.1 to 1%). The V and J genes are TRBV2 and TRBJ1-6; D gene unclear. The CDR3 loop spans 13 amino acids. Per the germline V gene, CDR1 is SNHLY and CDR2 is FYNNEI. Between the trimmed V and J ends, which lost 2 bases and 7 bases, there was a span of 6 bases. CDR3 DNA: TGTGCCAGCAGTGAACGGTGGAATTCACCCCTCCACTTT. Amino acids: CASSERWNSPLHF. Combining the CDR3 with reference TRBV2 and TRBJ1-6 gives the whole variable domain EPEVTQTPSHQVTQMGQEVILRCVPISNHLYFYWYRQILGQKVEFLVSFYNNEISEKSEIFDDQFSVERPDGSNFTLKIRSTKLEDSAMYFCASSERWNSPLHFGNGTRLTVT.

In this sample, this clonotype is large. The J gene is TRBJ1-5, the V gene TRBV15; D remains unclear. Germline V gene data show CDR1 as LNHNV and CDR2 as YYDKDF (reference sequence). This CDR3 spans 15 amino acids. V gave up 1 base and J gave up 3 bases, with 10 bases separating them. CDR3 sequence reads: CATSRGVQHNQPQHF. CDR3 sequence (DNA): TGTGCCACCAGCAGAGGGGTCCAACACAATCAGCCCCAGCATTTT.

The chain carries TRBV19 and TRBJ1-5, with a weak D call TRBD1 (5 bases). Trimming stripped 3 bases from V and 8 bases from J, with 8 bases between. Germline CDR1 reads LNHDA; CDR2 reads SQIVND (reference sequence). The CDR3 runs 12 residues. Written as DNA, the CDR3 is TGTGCCAGTAGTATTGAGGGGAAGCCCCAGCATTTT. This sequence encodes CASSIEGKPQHF.

With regard to this clonotype: Being one base from a much bigger clone, this may be a read error. This chain joins TRBV28 and TRBJ1-1; D gene uncertain. This CDR3 region has 12 residues. Germline CDR1 reads MDHEN; CDR2 reads SYDVKM. The CDR3 coding sequence is TGTGCCATCAGTCAAGCCGGGCGGGAAGCTTTCTTT. This sequence encodes CAISQAGREAFF.

This clonotype is large in the sample. V gene TRBV28 combines with J gene TRBJ1-2; D remains unclear. The germline gives CDR1 MDHEN, CDR2 SYDVKM. The V end was cut by 4 bases, the J end by 6 bases, with 9 bases between. This CDR3 comprises 12 residues. CDR3 residues: CASSSHPDGYTF. The CDR3 nucleotides read TGTGCCAGCAGTTCTCACCCAGATGGCTACACCTTC.

This clonotype is deemed large. The V gene is TRBV7-9, the J gene TRBJ1-2; TRBD1 is a possible D gene (6 bases). V was trimmed by 5 bases and J by 4 bases, leaving 11 bases between them. This CDR3 is built from 13 residues. Germline assignment: CDR1 SEHNR and CDR2 FQNEAQ (reference sequence). The CDR3 DNA follows: TGTGCCAGCAGCCTCGACAGGACCTATGGCTACACCTTC. Residues: CASSLDRTYGYTF.

A note on this clonotype: Since a much larger clone is just one base distant, this may be a read error. This chain joins TRBV20-1 and TRBJ2-1; D is perhaps TRBD2 (5 bases). The CDR3 length is 13 residues. Germline V gene sequence: CDR1 DFQATT, CDR2 SNEGSKA (reference sequence). For the CDR3, the DNA is TGCAGTTCTAGAGACCTTCTAGCAGATGAGCAGTTCTTC. Translation gives CSSRDLLADEQFF.

This clonotype is categorized as large. This chain connects TRBV7-8 to TRBJ1-5, with D possibly matching TRBD1 (6 bases). V was pared by 1 base and J by 2 bases, with 9 bases between. Looked up from germline, CDR1 is SGHVS and CDR2 is FQNEAQ. This CDR3 is 15 amino acids long. The CDR3 spells CASSLVSGGNQPQHF. Here the CDR3 DNA reads TGTGCCAGCAGCTTAGTTTCAGGGGGCAATCAGCCCCAGCATTTT.

Judged by abundance, this clonotype is large (0.1 to 1%). This chain connects TRBV20-1 to TRBJ2-5; D gene unclear. V dropped 5 bases and J dropped 5 bases, with 12 bases sitting between them. Germline V gene data show CDR1 as DFQATT and CDR2 as SNEGSKA (reference sequence). The CDR3 has 12 amino acids. The CDR3 DNA reads as TGCAGTGCTCGCCTAGGTTGGGAGACCCAGTACTTC. Its translation is CSARLGWETQYF.

This clonotype ranks as large. The gene calls are TRBV27 and TRBJ2-3; 10 positions agree with TRBD2. The V gene end was trimmed by 5 bases and the J gene end by 3 bases; junction bases not matched to a gene: 8. This CDR3 is built from 16 residues. CDR1 is MNHEY, CDR2 SMNVEV, per germline (reference sequence). The DNA for the CDR3 is TGTGCCAGCAGTCCCCTCTTAGCGGGGGGAACAGATACGCAGTATTTT. This gives the protein CASSPLLAGGTDTQYF.